Below are 17 T cell receptor beta chains sequenced from a single sample in a study of blood T cell repertoires in COVID-19. Libraries were prepared by immunoSEQ multiplex PCR; TCRdb keeps only in-frame clonotypes and omits some of them. This sample has 75,000 to 90,000 clones, with around 92% found just once. Sequenced input: peripheral blood. The source is a woman aged 45-59 years in a cohort sampled during active COVID-19.

This chain connects TRBV6-5 to TRBJ1-2; D is uncertain. The germline V and J ends were trimmed by 4 bases and 5 bases, with 8 bases remaining between them. Per germline, CDR1 MNHEY and CDR2 SVGAGI. CDR3 length: 12 amino acids. CDR3 bases: TGTGCCAGCAGTTCCGACATATATGGCTACACCTTC. Residues: CASSSDIYGYTF.

The chain joins TRBV19 to TRBJ2-3; tentative D call: TRBD1 (6 bases). Germline CDR1 is LNHDA and CDR2 is SQIVND (reference sequence). The CDR3 is 14 amino acids. The V and J ends lost 5 bases and 0 bases respectively, with 9 bases between them. The CDR3 DNA reads as TGTGCCAGTAGTGTTGGACAGAGCACAGATACGCAGTATTTT. Amino acids: CASSVGQSTDTQYF.

The rearrangement uses TRBV11-2 and TRBJ2-5, with D uncertain. The CDR3 length is 15 residues. Deletions cut 5 bases from V and 1 base from J, with 14 bases between. Per germline, CDR1 SGHAT and CDR2 FQNNGV. The CDR3 here is CASSPQTIIQETQYF. The DNA of the CDR3 is TGTGCCAGCAGCCCCCAGACAATCATCCAAGAGACCCAGTACTTC.

This clone was counted only a few times. The chain is built from TRBV19 and TRBJ2-5; TRBD2 agrees at 10 bases. After removal of 6 bases from V and 5 bases from J, the junction contained 9 bases not matched to a gene. In germline, CDR1 is LNHDA, CDR2 SQIVND (reference sequence). CDR3 size: 15 residues. The CDR3 bases are TGTGCCAGTAGGTACCAAGCGGGAGGGGCGGAGACCCAGTACTTC. It specifies CASRYQAGGAETQYF.

The genes are TRBV6-5 and TRBJ1-3; D is uncertain. CDR3 size: 11 residues. The germline CDR1 and CDR2 sequences are MNHEY and SVGAGI. V lost 6 bases, J lost 4 bases, and 4 bases lay in between. CDR3 loop: CASRTGNTIYF. CDR3 nucleotides: TGTGCCAGCAGGACAGGAAACACCATATATTTT.

This chain links TRBV28 with TRBJ2-5; maybe TRBD1 (6 bases). The V and J ends lost 2 bases and 2 bases respectively, with 12 bases between them. The CDR3 runs to 15 residues. The germline V gene has CDR1 MDHEN and CDR2 SYDVKM. Written as DNA, the CDR3 is TGTGCCAGCAGTTTACCCAGGACAGTACAAGAGACCCAGTACTTC. It is translated as CASSLPRTVQETQYF.

V and J are TRBV5-1 and TRBJ2-5, with 12 bases matching TRBD2. Trimming at V came to 6 bases and at J to 2 bases, leaving 8 bases not matched to a gene. CDR3 size: 16 residues. The V gene's germline CDR1 is SGHRS and CDR2 YFSETQ. The CDR3 loop is CASNSLTSGGQETQYF. In DNA form, the CDR3 reads TGCGCCAGCAACTCTTTGACTAGCGGGGGTCAAGAGACCCAGTACTTC.

The sample holds one count of this clone. The chain joins TRBV4-1 to TRBJ2-7; no clear D gene. The CDR3 has 14 amino acids. Trimming cost V 2 bases and J 3 bases, with 11 bases left between them. Germline CDR1 is MGHRA and CDR2 is YSYEKL. CDR3 nucleotide sequence: TGCGCCAGCAGCCAAAACTCGTTGGTCTACGAGCAGTACTTC. This codes for CASSQNSLVYEQYF.

The rearrangement links TRBV6-2 or TRBV6-3 to TRBJ2-1, with D uncertain. The CDR3 runs 13 residues. V was clipped by 2 bases and J by 4 bases, with 6 bases between them. Germline CDR1 is MNHEY and CDR2 is SVGEGT. CDR3 bases: TGTGCCAGCAGTTACCAAACTTACAATGAGCAGTTCTTC. Residues: CASSYQTYNEQFF.

The rearrangement links TRBV6-1 to TRBJ1-4; maybe TRBD1 (6 bases). Germline-derived CDR1 and CDR2 are MNHNS and SASEGT. This CDR3 has 15 residues. The V and J ends lost 1 base and 2 bases respectively, with 8 bases between them. CDR3 region: CASSEGTATNEKLFF. The CDR3 bases are TGTGCCAGCAGTGAAGGGACAGCTACTAATGAAAAACTGTTTTTT.

The V and J genes are TRBV5-5 and TRBJ1-6; tentative D call: TRBD1 (6 bases). Germline-derived CDR1 and CDR2 are SGHKS and YYEKEE (reference sequence). This CDR3 contains 16 residues. Deletions cut 7 bases from V and 10 bases from J, with 24 bases between. The chain's CDR3 is CASRRSGGAFESPLHF. CDR3 nucleotides: TGTGCCAGCCGAAGATCGGGGGGCGCTTTTGAATCACCCCTCCACTTT.

V and J are TRBV19 and TRBJ1-5; no clear D gene. This CDR3 is 15 amino acids long. With 8 bases removed from V and 0 bases from J, the gap between germline ends came to 14 bases. Germline CDR1 is LNHDA and CDR2 is SQIVND (reference sequence). The CDR3 reads CASGWELNSNQPQHF. As DNA, the CDR3 is TGTGCCAGTGGTTGGGAGTTGAATAGCAATCAGCCCCAGCATTTT.

The genes are TRBV5-4 and TRBJ2-7, with D possibly matching TRBD2 (6 bases). The CDR3 consists of 15 residues. Germline CDR1 and CDR2: SGHNT and YYREEE (reference sequence). Trimming cost V 0 bases and J 6 bases, with 16 bases left between them. Here the CDR3 reads CASSLGGSGVREQYF. CDR3 DNA: TGTGCCAGCAGCTTGGGGGGCTCGGGAGTTCGCGAGCAGTACTTC.

The V and J genes are TRBV11-1 and TRBJ2-7; D perhaps matches TRBD2 (5 bases). Trimming took off 1 base at V and 9 bases at J, with 13 bases between the two ends. The germline V gene encodes CDR1 SGHAT and CDR2 FQDESV (reference sequence). The CDR3 has 13 residues. In DNA form, the CDR3 reads TGTGCCAGCAGCTTAGGGGGAGCACCCGGGCAGTACTTC. Translation gives CASSLGGAPGQYF.

V gene TRBV5-1 combines with J gene TRBJ2-7, with unresolved D. CDR3 length: 15 amino acids. V was pared by 2 bases and J by 2 bases, with 14 bases between. Looked up from germline, CDR1 is SGHRS and CDR2 is YFSETQ. In DNA form, the CDR3 reads TGCGCCAGCAGCTTCACCTCGAGGCCCACCTACGAGCAGTACTTC. It yields the protein CASSFTSRPTYEQYF.

This rearrangement joins TRBV9 to TRBJ2-5, with D perhaps TRBD1 (5 bases). V lost 0 bases to trimming and J lost 4 bases, with 13 bases between them. CDR1 and CDR2 (germline): SGDLS, YYNGEE. The CDR3 is made up of 15 amino acids. The CDR3 here is CASSVEGVGTETQYF. The DNA of the CDR3 is TGTGCCAGCAGCGTAGAAGGGGTTGGTACAGAGACCCAGTACTTC.

The chain joins TRBV14 to TRBJ2-3, with TRBD1 identical over 7 bases. There are 17 residues in the CDR3. V dropped 0 bases and J dropped 0; count of bases not matched to a gene: 6. Germline loops: CDR1 SGHDN, CDR2 FVKESK. The CDR3 reads CASSQDVGTASTDTQYF. The CDR3, as DNA: TGTGCCAGCAGCCAAGATGTGGGGACAGCGAGCACAGATACGCAGTATTTT.